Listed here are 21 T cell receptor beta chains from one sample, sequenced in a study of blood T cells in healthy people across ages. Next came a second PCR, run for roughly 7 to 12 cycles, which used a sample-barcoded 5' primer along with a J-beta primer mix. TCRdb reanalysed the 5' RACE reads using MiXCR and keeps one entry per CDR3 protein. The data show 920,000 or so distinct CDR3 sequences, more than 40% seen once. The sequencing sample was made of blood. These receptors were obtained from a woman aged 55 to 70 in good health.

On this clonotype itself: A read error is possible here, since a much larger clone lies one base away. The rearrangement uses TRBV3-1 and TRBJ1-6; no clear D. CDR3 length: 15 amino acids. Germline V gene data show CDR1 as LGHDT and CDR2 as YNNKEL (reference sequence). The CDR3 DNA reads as TGTGCCAGCAGTCGCGGCGAGGTATATAGTTCACCCCTCCACTTT. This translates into CASSRGEVYSSPLHF.

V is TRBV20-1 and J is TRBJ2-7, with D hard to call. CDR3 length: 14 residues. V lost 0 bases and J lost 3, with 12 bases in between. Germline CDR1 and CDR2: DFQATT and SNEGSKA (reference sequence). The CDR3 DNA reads TGCAGTGCTAGAGATACCGCACAGAACTACGAGCAGTACTTC. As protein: CSARDTAQNYEQYF.

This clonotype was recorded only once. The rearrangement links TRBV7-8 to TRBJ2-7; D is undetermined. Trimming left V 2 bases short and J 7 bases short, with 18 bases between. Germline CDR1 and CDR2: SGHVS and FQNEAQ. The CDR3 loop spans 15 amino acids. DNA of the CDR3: TGTGCCAGCAGCTTAAGAGTTGGCTCCTACAATGAGCAGTACTTC. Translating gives CASSLRVGSYNEQYF.

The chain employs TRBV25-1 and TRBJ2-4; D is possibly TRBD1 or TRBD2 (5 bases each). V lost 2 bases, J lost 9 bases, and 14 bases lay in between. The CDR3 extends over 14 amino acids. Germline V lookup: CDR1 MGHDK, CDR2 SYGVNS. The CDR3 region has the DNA TGTGCCAGCAGTGAAAACCGGGACCAGGGCATTCAGTACTTC. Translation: CASSENRDQGIQYF.

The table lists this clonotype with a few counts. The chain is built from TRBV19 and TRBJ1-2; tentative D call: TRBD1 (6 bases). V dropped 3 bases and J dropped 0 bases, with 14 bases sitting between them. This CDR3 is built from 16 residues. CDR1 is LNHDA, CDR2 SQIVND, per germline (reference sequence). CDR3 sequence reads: CASSIGQTGSNYGYTF. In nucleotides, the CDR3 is TGTGCCAGTAGTATCGGACAGACGGGATCTAACTATGGCTACACCTTC.

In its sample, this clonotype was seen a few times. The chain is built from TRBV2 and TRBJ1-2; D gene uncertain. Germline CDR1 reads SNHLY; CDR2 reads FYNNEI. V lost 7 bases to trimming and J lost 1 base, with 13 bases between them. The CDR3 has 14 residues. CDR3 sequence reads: CASKAGGDNYGYTF. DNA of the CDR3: TGTGCCAGCAAGGCCGGCGGGGATAACTATGGCTACACCTTC.

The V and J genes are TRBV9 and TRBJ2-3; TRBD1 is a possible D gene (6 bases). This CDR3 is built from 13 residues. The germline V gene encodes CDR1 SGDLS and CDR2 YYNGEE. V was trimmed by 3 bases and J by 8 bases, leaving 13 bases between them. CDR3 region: CASSARQVTTQYF. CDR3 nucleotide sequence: TGTGCCAGCAGCGCCAGACAGGTGACTACGCAGTATTTT.

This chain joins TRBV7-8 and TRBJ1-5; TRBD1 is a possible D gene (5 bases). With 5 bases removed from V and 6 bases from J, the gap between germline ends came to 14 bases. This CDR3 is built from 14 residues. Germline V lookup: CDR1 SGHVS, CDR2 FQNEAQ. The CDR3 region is CASSPAGGSQPQHF. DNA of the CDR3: TGTGCCAGCAGCCCGGCGGGGGGTTCTCAGCCCCAGCATTTT.

In DNA form, the CDR3 reads TGTGCCACCAGTGGCAGGTACCAAGAGACCCAGTACTTC. Translating it yields CATSGRYQETQYF. The chain recombines TRBV24-1 with TRBJ2-5, with D unresolved. With 5 bases removed from V and 0 bases from J, the gap between germline ends came to 6 bases. The germline gives CDR1 KGHDR, CDR2 SFDVKD. This CDR3 comprises 13 residues.

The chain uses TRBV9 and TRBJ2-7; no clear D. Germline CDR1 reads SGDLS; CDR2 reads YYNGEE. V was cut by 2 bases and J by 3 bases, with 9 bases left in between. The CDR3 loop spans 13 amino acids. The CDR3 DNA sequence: TGTGCCAGCAGCGTTCGACCGGGCTACGAGCAGTACTTC. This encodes CASSVRPGYEQYF.

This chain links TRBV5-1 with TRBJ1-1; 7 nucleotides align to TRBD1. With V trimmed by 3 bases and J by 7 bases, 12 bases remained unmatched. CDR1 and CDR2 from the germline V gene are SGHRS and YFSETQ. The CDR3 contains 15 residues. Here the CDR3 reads CASSSTSRTGFEAFF. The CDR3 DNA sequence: TGCGCCAGCAGCTCCACCAGTAGGACAGGTTTTGAAGCTTTCTTT.

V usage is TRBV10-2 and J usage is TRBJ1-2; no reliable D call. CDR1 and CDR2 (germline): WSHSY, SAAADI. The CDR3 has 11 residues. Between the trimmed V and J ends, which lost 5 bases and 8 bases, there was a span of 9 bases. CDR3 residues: CASSQSGGYTF. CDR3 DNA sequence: TGCGCCAGCAGTCAATCGGGGGGCTACACCTTC.

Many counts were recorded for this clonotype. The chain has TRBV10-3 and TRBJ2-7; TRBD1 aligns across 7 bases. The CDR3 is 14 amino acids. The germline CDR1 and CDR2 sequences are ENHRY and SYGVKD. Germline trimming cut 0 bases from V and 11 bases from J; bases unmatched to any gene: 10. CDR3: CAISESSDRDYEYF. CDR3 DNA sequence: TGTGCCATCAGTGAGTCATCCGACAGGGATTATGAGTACTTC.

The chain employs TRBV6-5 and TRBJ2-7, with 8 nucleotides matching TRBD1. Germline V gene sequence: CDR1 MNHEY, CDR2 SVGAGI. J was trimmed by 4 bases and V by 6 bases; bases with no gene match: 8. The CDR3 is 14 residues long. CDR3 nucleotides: TGTGCCAGCAGACTTTCCGGGACAGGATACGAGCAGTACTTC. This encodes CASRLSGTGYEQYF.

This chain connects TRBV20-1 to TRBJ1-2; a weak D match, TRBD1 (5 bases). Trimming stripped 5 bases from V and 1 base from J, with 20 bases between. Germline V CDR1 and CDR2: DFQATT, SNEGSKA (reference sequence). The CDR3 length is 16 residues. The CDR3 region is CSAGEGGTGFNYGYTF. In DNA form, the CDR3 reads TGCAGTGCTGGCGAAGGCGGGACGGGGTTTAACTATGGCTACACCTTC.

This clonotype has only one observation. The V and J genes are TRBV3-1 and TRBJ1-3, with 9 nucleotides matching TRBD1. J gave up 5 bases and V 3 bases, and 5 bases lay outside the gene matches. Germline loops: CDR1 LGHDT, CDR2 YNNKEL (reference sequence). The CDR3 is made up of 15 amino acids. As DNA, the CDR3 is TGTGCCAGCAGCCAGGGACAGGGAATAAGAAACACCATATATTTT. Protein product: CASSQGQGIRNTIYF.

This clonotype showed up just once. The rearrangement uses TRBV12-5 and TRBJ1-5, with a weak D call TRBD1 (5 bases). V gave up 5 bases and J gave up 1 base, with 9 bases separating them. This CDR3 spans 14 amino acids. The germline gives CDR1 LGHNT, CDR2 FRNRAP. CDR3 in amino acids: CASGPGTSNQPQHF. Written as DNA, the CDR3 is TGTGCTAGTGGTCCGGGGACCAGCAATCAGCCCCAGCATTTT.

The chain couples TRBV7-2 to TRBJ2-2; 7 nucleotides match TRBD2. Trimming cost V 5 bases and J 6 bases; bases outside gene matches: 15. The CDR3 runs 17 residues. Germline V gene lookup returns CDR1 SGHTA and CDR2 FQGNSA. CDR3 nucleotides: TGTGCCAGCAGCCGCCGGAGTGGTAGCGGGTACGCCGGGGAGCTGTTTTTT. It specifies CASSRRSGSGYAGELFF.

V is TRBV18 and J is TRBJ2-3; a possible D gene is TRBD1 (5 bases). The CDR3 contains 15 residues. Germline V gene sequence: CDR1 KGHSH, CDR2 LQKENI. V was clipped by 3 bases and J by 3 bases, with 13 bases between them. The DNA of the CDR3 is TGTGCCAGCTCACCGGGTTCTCAGGGAACAGATACGCAGTATTTT. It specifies CASSPGSQGTDTQYF.

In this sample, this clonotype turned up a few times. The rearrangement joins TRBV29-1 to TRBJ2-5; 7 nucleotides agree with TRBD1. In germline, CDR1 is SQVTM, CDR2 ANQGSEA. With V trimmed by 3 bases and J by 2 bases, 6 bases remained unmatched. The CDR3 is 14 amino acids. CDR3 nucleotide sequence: TGCAGCGTTGATGGGGTGGGACAGCAAGAGACCCAGTACTTC. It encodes CSVDGVGQQETQYF.

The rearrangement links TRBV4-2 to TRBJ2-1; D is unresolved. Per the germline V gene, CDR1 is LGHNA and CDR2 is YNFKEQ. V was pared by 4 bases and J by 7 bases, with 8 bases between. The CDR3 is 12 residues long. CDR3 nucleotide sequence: TGTGCCAGCAGCCGGCTAAGGAATGAGCAGTTCTTC. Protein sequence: CASSRLRNEQFF.